This TCR beta chain came from a study of T cell responses to AZD1222 COVID-19 vaccine. Germline V gene lookup returns CDR1 SNHLY and CDR2 FYNNEI. This CDR3 is 15 amino acids long. J lost 4 bases, V lost 6 bases, and 5 bases had no gene match. TCRdb's table, derived via immunoSEQ multiplex PCR, lists solely in-frame clones and lacks some. The table has fewer than 200,000 clones, roughly nine tenths seen once. The chain carries TRBV2 and TRBJ2-2; 10 bases are shared with TRBD1. The receptor was isolated from an adult who received the AZD1222 COVID-19 vaccine. Sequences were derived from peripheral blood, sampled 28 days after the second AZD1222 dose. CDR3 in amino acids: CASRRQGARTGELFF. The CDR3 coding sequence is TGTGCCAGCAGACGACAGGGGGCGCGCACCGGGGAGCTGTTTTTT.